A single sample gave rise to the 14 T cell receptor beta chains below, sequenced in a study of cytomegalovirus exposure and HLA in healthy donors. PCR employed 60 Vbeta and 13 Jbeta primers. The repertoire was sequenced with immunoSEQ multiplex PCR; TCRdb's copy has only in-frame clones and lacks some. Here the sample table reports just over 150,000 clones. Sequenced input: PBMCs. The source of these receptors is a man aged 30 to 45 in good health and CMV-seronegative.

The V gene is TRBV19, the J gene TRBJ1-2; possibly TRBD1 for D (6 bases). Trimming left V 5 bases short and J 6 bases short, with 22 bases between. Germline lookup yields CDR1 LNHDA and CDR2 SQIVND (reference sequence). The CDR3 has 16 amino acids. The CDR3 is CASSRESGAAFNGYTF. The CDR3 nucleotides are TGTGCCAGTAGTCGAGAGTCAGGGGCCGCGTTCAATGGCTACACCTTC.

Details on this clone: At the DNA level, this CDR3 is encoded by other sequences in the same sample as well. The V gene is TRBV28, the J gene TRBJ2-7, with a tentative D call TRBD1 (6 bases). This CDR3 has 12 amino acids. Trimming took 6 bases from V and 5 from J, leaving 11 bases between them. CDR1 is MDHEN and CDR2 is SYDVKM in the germline V gene. The CDR3 DNA follows: TGTGCCAGCAGCAGTCAGGGGAACGAGCAGTACTTC. This sequence encodes CASSSQGNEQYF.

V gene TRBV5-1 combines with J gene TRBJ1-3; tentative D call: TRBD1 (6 bases). The CDR3 runs 17 residues. CDR1 and CDR2 (germline): SGHRS, YFSETQ. V was pared by 1 base and J by 4 bases, with 18 bases between. The CDR3 bases are TGCGCCAGCAGCTTGTTCGCAGACAGGCCGGGGGGAAACACCATATATTTT. It yields the protein CASSLFADRPGGNTIYF.

The chain carries TRBV5-6 and TRBJ2-7, with D possibly TRBD2 on 6 matching bases. V was cut by 1 base and J by 0 bases, with 11 bases left in between. The CDR3 covers 15 residues. In germline, CDR1 is SGHDT, CDR2 YYEEEE. The CDR3 DNA reads TGTGCCAGCAGCTTGTATGGCGGGGTCTCCTACGAGCAGTACTTC. Translating it yields CASSLYGGVSYEQYF.

This chain uses TRBV11-3 with TRBJ1-1; TRBD1 matches 10 bases. After removal of 5 bases from V and 5 bases from J, the junction contained 17 bases not matched to a gene. Looked up from germline, CDR1 is SGHNT and CDR2 is YENEEA. The length of the CDR3 is 18 residues. CDR3 nucleotide sequence: TGTGCCAGCAGCGATCTATGGGGAGGGACAGGGGCATCAACTGAAGCTTTCTTT. This gives the protein CASSDLWGGTGASTEAFF.

For this clone: Within the sample, other DNA sequences also encode this same CDR3. The chain has TRBV6-1 and TRBJ1-1; D remains unclear. The germline gives CDR1 MNHNS, CDR2 SASEGT. This CDR3 has 18 amino acids. With 0 bases removed from V and 0 bases from J, the gap between germline ends came to 17 bases. The chain's CDR3 is CASSEASSVVDLNTEAFF. CDR3 DNA: TGTGCCAGCAGTGAAGCGTCGTCGGTGGTTGACTTGAACACTGAAGCTTTCTTT.

CDR3 loop: CASSRPGQNQETQYF. CDR3 in DNA: TGTGCCAGCAGCAGACCGGGACAGAATCAAGAGACCCAGTACTTC. This chain links TRBV28 with TRBJ2-5; 7 bases fit TRBD1. The CDR3 sequence is 15 residues long. Germline loops: CDR1 MDHEN, CDR2 SYDVKM. Trimming removed 6 bases from V and 2 bases from J; junction bases left unmatched: 9.

The V and J genes are TRBV7-2 and TRBJ1-3; D not resolved. The CDR3 spans 13 residues. V lost 5 bases and J lost 4, with 9 bases in between. The germline V gene encodes CDR1 SGHTA and CDR2 FQGNSA. The CDR3 nucleotides are TGTGCCAGCAGCACCCGGGAGGGAAACACCATATATTTT. This encodes CASSTREGNTIYF.

The chain couples TRBV29-1 to TRBJ1-2; perhaps TRBD1 as D (6 bases). Per germline, CDR1 SQVTM and CDR2 ANQGSEA. The CDR3 length is 12 residues. Trimming pared 4 bases from V and 3 bases from J, leaving 9 bases between. In DNA form, the CDR3 reads TGCAGCGTTGTGGACAGCGACTATGGCTACACCTTC. Its translation: CSVVDSDYGYTF. The complete variable domain, with remaining parts taken from reference TRBV29-1 and TRBJ1-2, reads SAVISQKPSRDICQRGTSLTIQCQVDSQVTMMFWYRQQPGQSLTLIATANQGSEATYESGFVIDKFPISRPNLTFSTLTVSNMSPEDSSIYLCSVVDSDYGYTFGSGTRLTVV.

The V and J genes are TRBV5-8 and TRBJ2-1, with 11 bases fitting TRBD2. The CDR3 runs to 15 residues. The junction had 2 bases not matched to a gene; V was cut back by 1 base and J by 5 bases. Germline V lookup: CDR1 SGHTS, CDR2 YDEGEE. CDR3 bases: TGTGCCAGCAGCTTGCTAGCGGGAGGCAACAATGAGCAGTTCTTC. This sequence encodes CASSLLAGGNNEQFF. Together with reference TRBV5-8 and TRBJ2-1, the CDR3 gives the full variable domain: EAGVTQSPTHLIKTRGQQATLRCSPISGHTSVYWYQQALGLGLQFLLWYDEGEERNRGNFPPRFSGRQFPNYSSELNVNALELEDSALYLCASSLLAGGNNEQFFGPGTRLTVL.

This sequence joins TRBV25-1 and TRBJ1-5; 8 bases agree with TRBD1. The CDR3 sequence is 15 residues long. With 0 bases clipped from V and 5 bases from J, the junction kept 3 bases outside the gene matches. Germline V gene data show CDR1 as MGHDK and CDR2 as SYGVNS. CDR3 sequence: CASSEYGTGDQPQHF. In DNA form, the CDR3 reads TGTGCCAGCAGTGAATATGGGACAGGTGATCAGCCCCAGCATTTT.

The J gene is TRBJ2-2, the V gene TRBV7-6, with D unclear. The V gene's germline CDR1 is SGHVS and CDR2 FNYEAQ. Between the trimmed V and J ends, which lost 1 base and 1 base, there was a span of 7 bases. There are 15 residues in the CDR3. In nucleotides, the CDR3 is TGTGCCAGCAGCTTAGTACAGATGAACACCGGGGAGCTGTTTTTT. This translates into CASSLVQMNTGELFF. The full variable domain, its missing parts supplied by reference TRBV7-6 and TRBJ2-2, is GAGVSQSPRYKVTKRGQDVALRCDPISGHVSLYWYRQALGQGPEFLTYFNYEAQQDKSGLPNDRFSAERPEGSISTLTIQRTEQRDSAMYRCASSLVQMNTGELFFGEGSRLTVL.

The chain links TRBV19 to TRBJ1-5, with D uncertain. V was trimmed by 2 bases and J by 4 bases, leaving 9 bases between them. Germline V CDR1 and CDR2: LNHDA, SQIVND (reference sequence). The CDR3 loop spans 14 amino acids. The CDR3: CASSINRQNQPQHF. In nucleotides, the CDR3 is TGTGCCAGTAGTATAAACAGACAAAATCAGCCCCAGCATTTT.

V usage is TRBV7-2 and J usage is TRBJ2-1, with 10 bases lining up with TRBD2. The length of the CDR3 is 16 residues. Germline loops: CDR1 SGHTA, CDR2 FQGNSA. Trimming cost V 3 bases and J 4 bases; bases outside gene matches: 6. For the CDR3, the DNA is TGTGCCAGCAGCTTGTCGGCTAGCGGGAGATACAATGAGCAGTTCTTC. Its translation: CASSLSASGRYNEQFF.